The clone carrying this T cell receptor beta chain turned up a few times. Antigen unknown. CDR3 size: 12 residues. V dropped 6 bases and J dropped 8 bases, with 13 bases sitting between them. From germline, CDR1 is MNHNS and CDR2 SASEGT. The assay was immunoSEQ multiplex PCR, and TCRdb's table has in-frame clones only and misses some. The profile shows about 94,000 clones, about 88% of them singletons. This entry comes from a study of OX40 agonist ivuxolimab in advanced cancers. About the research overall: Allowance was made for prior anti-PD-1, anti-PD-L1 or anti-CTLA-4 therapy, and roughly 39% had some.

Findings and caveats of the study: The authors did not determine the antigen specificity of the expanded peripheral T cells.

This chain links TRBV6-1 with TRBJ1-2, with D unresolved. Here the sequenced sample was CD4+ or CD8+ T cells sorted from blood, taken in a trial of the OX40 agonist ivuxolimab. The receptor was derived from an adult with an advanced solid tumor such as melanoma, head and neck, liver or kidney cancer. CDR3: CASSPLALGYTF. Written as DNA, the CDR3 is TGTGCCAGCAGCCCTTTGGCACTCGGCTACACCTTC.